A single sample is the source of the 28 T cell receptor beta chains below, sequenced in a study of blood T cell repertoires in COVID-19. Measured with immunoSEQ multiplex PCR; TCRdb has only the in-frame clones, and not every one. The table includes approximately 150,000 clones, roughly 90% detected once. Sequencing was carried out using PBMCs or T cells enriched from blood (not recorded which). These receptors were obtained from a woman aged 35 to 49 who had been exposed to COVID-19.

The V call is TRBV6-5, the J call TRBJ1-3; D remains unclear. This CDR3 region has 13 residues. Trimming removed 6 bases at V and 0 bases at J, with 6 bases between. Germline CDR1 is MNHEY and CDR2 is SVGAGI. CDR3 in DNA: TGTGCCAGCAGGAGTATCTCTGGAAACACCATATATTTT. Its translation: CASRSISGNTIYF.

The chain is built from TRBV5-4 and TRBJ1-4; 8 bases map to TRBD1. The CDR3 contains 16 residues. Per germline, CDR1 SGHNT and CDR2 YYREEE (reference sequence). The ends lost 4 bases at V and 5 bases at J; junction bases unmatched: 10. CDR3 DNA sequence: TGTGCCAGCAGCACATATGGACAGGGATTAAATGAAAAACTGTTTTTT. Translating gives CASSTYGQGLNEKLFF.

The gene calls are TRBV19 and TRBJ1-1; 9 nucleotides match TRBD1. This CDR3 is built from 15 residues. Trimming took 6 bases from V and 7 from J; bases not matched to a gene: 12. In germline, CDR1 is LNHDA, CDR2 SQIVND (reference sequence). Here the CDR3 reads CASRSGTGQGFEAFF. In nucleotides, the CDR3 is TGTGCCAGTAGATCGGGTACGGGACAGGGCTTTGAAGCTTTCTTT.

V and J are TRBV19 and TRBJ1-3, with 7 positions matching TRBD1. V lost 6 bases, J lost 9 bases, and 5 bases stayed unmatched. The CDR3 covers 12 residues. Germline V gene data show CDR1 as LNHDA and CDR2 as SQIVND (reference sequence). CDR3 sequence reads: CASSRDRGTIYF. CDR3 DNA sequence: TGTGCCAGTAGCCGGGACAGAGGCACCATATATTTT.

The rearrangement uses TRBV10-2 and TRBJ2-3, with TRBD1 matching 7 bases. CDR3 length equals 13 residues. The germline gives CDR1 WSHSY, CDR2 SAAADI. V lost 4 bases to trimming and J lost 7 bases; unmatched junction nucleotides: 5. The CDR3 DNA reads TGCGCCAGCAGTGGACAGGGCAAAAATACGCAGTATTTT. It is translated as CASSGQGKNTQYF.

The chain links TRBV27 to TRBJ2-7; 8 bases are shared with TRBD1. V lost 5 bases to trimming and J lost 2 bases; unmatched junction nucleotides: 5. The length of the CDR3 is 14 residues. Germline V gives CDR1 MNHEY, CDR2 SMNVEV (reference sequence). The CDR3: CASSPWTGPYEQYF. The DNA of the CDR3 is TGTGCCAGCAGTCCATGGACAGGGCCCTACGAGCAGTACTTC.

The V call is TRBV28, the J call TRBJ2-7; the D gene is possibly TRBD1 (6 bases). The germline V and J ends were trimmed by 6 bases and 2 bases, with 14 bases remaining between them. The CDR3 covers 14 residues. The V gene's germline CDR1 is MDHEN and CDR2 SYDVKM. CDR3 DNA sequence: TGTGCCAGCAGCCTAGACAGGCTCACCTACGAGCAGTACTTC. This encodes CASSLDRLTYEQYF.

The CDR3, as DNA: TGTGCCAGCAGTCCTGGGACATCCAATCAGCCCCAGCATTTT. It yields the protein CASSPGTSNQPQHF. This chain links TRBV6-5 with TRBJ1-5, with a tentative D call TRBD1 (6 bases). Germline assignment: CDR1 MNHEY and CDR2 SVGAGI. The CDR3 sequence is 14 residues long. Trimming shortened V by 5 bases and J by 3 bases, and 11 bases separated the two germline ends.

The chain couples TRBV19 to TRBJ2-1; D remains ambiguous. CDR3 length: 12 amino acids. V dropped 4 bases and J dropped 9 bases, with 10 bases sitting between them. CDR1 is LNHDA and CDR2 is SQIVND in the germline V gene (reference sequence). The CDR3 loop is CASSNRYAEQFF. The CDR3 coding sequence is TGTGCCAGTAGTAACCGGTATGCTGAGCAGTTCTTC.

The chain combines TRBV6-1 with TRBJ1-6; 8 bases are a match to TRBD1. CDR3 length equals 15 residues. J lost 8 bases, V lost 1 base, and 4 bases had no gene match. Germline V CDR1 and CDR2: MNHNS, SASEGT. DNA for the CDR3: TGTGCCAGCAGTGAAGACCGGACAGGGCATTCACCCCTCCACTTT. Protein product: CASSEDRTGHSPLHF.

This clone was picked up many times. The CDR3 DNA follows: TGTGCCAGCAGCTTACAGGGCAGCTCCTACGAGCAGTACTTC. Translated: CASSLQGSSYEQYF. The J gene is TRBJ2-7, the V gene TRBV7-3; D might be TRBD1 (5 bases). This CDR3 spans 14 amino acids. Trimming pared 2 bases from V and 0 bases from J, leaving 8 bases between. The V gene's germline CDR1 is SGHTA and CDR2 FQGTGA.

The genes are TRBV2 and TRBJ1-2, with D possibly being TRBD1 (5 bases). The V and J ends lost 6 bases and 5 bases respectively, with 19 bases between them. Germline CDR1 reads SNHLY; CDR2 reads FYNNEI. This CDR3 is built from 15 residues. CDR3 amino acids: CASRGQGWGRYGYTF. The CDR3 bases are TGTGCCAGCAGGGGCCAGGGATGGGGGAGGTATGGCTACACCTTC.

The chain carries TRBV11-2 and TRBJ2-1; the D gene is possibly TRBD1 (5 bases). There are 15 residues in the CDR3. Looked up from germline, CDR1 is SGHAT and CDR2 is FQNNGV. V was pared by 3 bases and J by 0 bases, with 9 bases between. For the CDR3, the DNA is TGTGCCAGCAGCTTGGGGCTGAGCTCCTACAATGAGCAGTTCTTC. As protein: CASSLGLSSYNEQFF.

The chain links TRBV4-1 to TRBJ2-1, with TRBD2 matching 12 bases. With V trimmed by 3 bases and J by 8 bases, 11 bases remained unmatched. The CDR3 spans 17 residues. The V gene's germline CDR1 is MGHRA and CDR2 YSYEKL. The CDR3 reads CASSQPLAGGPVYEQFF. In DNA form, the CDR3 reads TGCGCCAGCAGCCAGCCTCTAGCGGGAGGGCCCGTATATGAGCAGTTCTTC.

This clone came up a few times. The chain couples TRBV4-1 to TRBJ2-3, with 7 bases fitting TRBD2. With V trimmed by 4 bases and J by 5 bases, 3 bases remained unmatched. Germline CDR1 and CDR2: MGHRA and YSYEKL. The CDR3 spans 13 residues. CDR3 region: CASSRGGVDTQYF. CDR3 sequence (DNA): TGCGCCAGCAGCCGCGGGGGAGTAGATACGCAGTATTTT.

This clone came up once. J is TRBJ1-2 and V is TRBV4-1, with D perhaps TRBD1 (6 bases). CDR3 length: 13 residues. Deletions cut 3 bases from V and 6 bases from J, with 11 bases between. The germline CDR1 and CDR2 sequences are MGHRA and YSYEKL. Here the CDR3 reads CASSHGGAHGYTF. As DNA, the CDR3 is TGCGCCAGCAGCCACGGGGGGGCCCATGGCTACACCTTC.

The V call is TRBV9, the J call TRBJ1-2; possibly TRBD1 for D (5 bases). The CDR3 length is 15 residues. Trimming pared 0 bases from V and 3 bases from J, leaving 12 bases between. The V gene's germline CDR1 is SGDLS and CDR2 YYNGEE. CDR3 in amino acids: CASSVGQGDYYGYTF. CDR3 sequence (DNA): TGTGCCAGCAGCGTAGGGCAGGGCGACTACTATGGCTACACCTTC.

The CDR3 nucleotides read TGTGCCACCGGAGACAGTAACTATGGCTACACCTTC. Its protein product is CATGDSNYGYTF. The rearrangement uses TRBV24-1 and TRBJ1-2; weak D call: TRBD1 (5 bases). V lost 9 bases, J lost 1 base, and 8 bases lay in between. The CDR3 sequence is 12 residues long. The germline gives CDR1 KGHDR, CDR2 SFDVKD.

The CDR3 coding sequence is TGTGCCAGCAGCTTAGGTACGGGTGGCACCGGGGAGCTGTTTTTT. Amino acid sequence: CASSLGTGGTGELFF. V usage is TRBV11-1 and J usage is TRBJ2-2; the D is unclear. Germline V lookup: CDR1 SGHAT, CDR2 FQDESV (reference sequence). The CDR3 runs to 15 residues. V dropped 1 base and J dropped 4 bases, with 10 bases sitting between them.

In regard to this clone: One end of the junction fails to match germline, which may point to a read error. The V and J genes are TRBV9 and TRBJ2-3; 7 bases agree with TRBD1. The CDR3 totals 13 residues. Looked up from germline, CDR1 is SGDLS and CDR2 is YYNGEE. DNA for the CDR3: TGTGCCAGCAGCGTAGCTCCCGACAGGGAACCAGGATTT. It codes for CASSVAPDREPGF.

V gene TRBV20-1 combines with J gene TRBJ1-5; D call uncertain. V lost 3 bases and J 2 bases, leaving 11 bases between the germline ends. The CDR3 has 14 amino acids. Germline V lookup: CDR1 DFQATT, CDR2 SNEGSKA (reference sequence). CDR3 DNA sequence: TGCAGTGCTAGTGAGGGCTGGGGCAATCAGCCCCAGCATTTT. Encoded protein: CSASEGWGNQPQHF.

This rearrangement joins TRBV5-8 to TRBJ2-1; 10 nucleotides agree with TRBD2. The V gene's germline CDR1 is SGHTS and CDR2 YDEGEE. CDR3 length: 17 residues. The V gene end was trimmed by 4 bases and the J gene end by 4 bases; junction bases not matched to a gene: 11. This CDR3 is CASSLRRSGGLYNEQFF. The CDR3 nucleotides read TGTGCCAGCAGCCTCCGGCGTAGCGGGGGGTTGTACAATGAGCAGTTCTTC.

The CDR3 sequence: CASSLVAGVGTGELFF. CDR3 nucleotides: TGCGCCAGCAGCTTGGTTGCAGGGGTCGGCACCGGGGAGCTGTTTTTT. The chain carries TRBV5-1 and TRBJ2-2; tentative D call: TRBD1 (6 bases). The CDR3 sequence is 16 residues long. V was pared by 0 bases and J by 4 bases, with 13 bases between. Germline CDR1 is SGHRS and CDR2 is YFSETQ.

This clone was found once. J is TRBJ2-3 and V is TRBV29-1, with 9 bases lining up with TRBD1. V was clipped by 3 bases and J by 3 bases; unmatched bases: 7. CDR1 is SQVTM, CDR2 ANQGSEA, per germline. The CDR3 consists of 15 residues. The CDR3 coding sequence is TGCAGCGTTGACGTTACTGGACAGGGGACAGATACGCAGTATTTT. This translates into CSVDVTGQGTDTQYF.

The chain recombines TRBV6-5 with TRBJ2-1; D call uncertain. This CDR3 comprises 15 residues. Per germline, CDR1 MNHEY and CDR2 SVGAGI. Trimming took off 4 bases at V and 4 bases at J, with 14 bases between the two ends. In nucleotides, the CDR3 is TGTGCCAGCAGTTCCGCAAGCTTTGTATACAATGAGCAGTTCTTC. As protein: CASSSASFVYNEQFF.

V and J are TRBV6-5 and TRBJ2-7; D perhaps matches TRBD2 (7 bases). Germline CDR1 MNHEY, CDR2 SVGAGI. The V end was cut by 5 bases, the J end by 0 bases, with 11 bases between. This CDR3 contains 14 residues. CDR3 sequence reads: CASSRGANSYEQYF. As DNA, the CDR3 is TGTGCCAGCAGTCGGGGGGCGAACTCCTACGAGCAGTACTTC.

V usage is TRBV12-3 or TRBV12-4 and J usage is TRBJ1-1; no definite D call. The CDR3 has 13 residues. With 6 bases removed from V and 0 bases from J, the gap between germline ends came to 8 bases. The CDR3 reads CASSETLNTEAFF. CDR3 bases: TGTGCCAGCAGCGAAACATTGAACACTGAAGCTTTCTTT.

The V gene is TRBV6-5, the J gene TRBJ1-1, with a weak D call TRBD1 (6 bases). Germline CDR1 and CDR2: MNHEY and SVGAGI. This CDR3 spans 13 amino acids. Trimming removed 5 bases from V and 8 bases from J, with 15 bases in between. The CDR3 is CASSRNERGEAFF. Written as DNA, the CDR3 is TGTGCCAGCAGTAGAAACGAGAGGGGGGAAGCTTTCTTT.